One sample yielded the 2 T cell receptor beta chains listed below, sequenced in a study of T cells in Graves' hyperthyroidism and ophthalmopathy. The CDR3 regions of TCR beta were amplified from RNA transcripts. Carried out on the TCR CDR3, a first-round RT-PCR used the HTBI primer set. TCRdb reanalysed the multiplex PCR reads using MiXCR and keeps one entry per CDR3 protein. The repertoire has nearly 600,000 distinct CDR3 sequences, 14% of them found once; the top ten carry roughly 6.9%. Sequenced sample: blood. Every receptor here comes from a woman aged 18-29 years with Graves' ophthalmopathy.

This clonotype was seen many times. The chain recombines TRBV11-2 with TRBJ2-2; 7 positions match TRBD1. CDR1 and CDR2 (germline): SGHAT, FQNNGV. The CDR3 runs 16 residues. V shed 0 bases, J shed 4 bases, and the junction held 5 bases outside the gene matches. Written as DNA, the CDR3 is TGTGCCAGCAGCTTAGATGGGGGACAGAGCACCGGGGAGCTGTTTTTT. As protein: CASSLDGGQSTGELFF.

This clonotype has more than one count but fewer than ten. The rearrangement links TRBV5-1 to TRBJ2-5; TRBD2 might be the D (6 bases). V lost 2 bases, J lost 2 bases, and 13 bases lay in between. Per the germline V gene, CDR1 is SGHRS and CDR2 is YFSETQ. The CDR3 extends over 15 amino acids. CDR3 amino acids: CASSFLGGEQETQYF. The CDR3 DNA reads TGCGCCAGCAGCTTTCTCGGCGGGGAACAAGAGACCCAGTACTTC.